This T cell receptor beta chain was captured by sequencing in a study of blood T cell repertoires in COVID-19. For the study at large: Spain, Italy and the United States supplied samples that represented acute and convalescent COVID-19.

The assay was immunoSEQ multiplex PCR, and TCRdb's table has in-frame clones only and misses some. The repertoire holds roughly 100,000 clones, with roughly 86% as singletons. The CDR3 spans 16 residues. The V segment lost 2 bases and the J segment 5 bases; nucleotides outside the gene matches: 7. Germline V gene sequence: CDR1 SNHLY, CDR2 FYNNEI. This TCR was recovered from a woman between 25 and 40 years old with acute or convalescent COVID-19. Sequenced: peripheral blood. V and J are TRBV2 and TRBJ2-1; 9 nucleotides agree with TRBD2. The CDR3 region is CASSELAGRGDNEQFF. CDR3 DNA: TGTGCCAGCAGTGAACTAGCGGGGCGGGGGGACAATGAGCAGTTCTTC.